A single sample is the source of the 30 T cell receptor beta chains below, sequenced in a study of radiotherapy plus CTLA-4 blockade in lung cancer. Method: immunoSEQ multiplex PCR; TCRdb's copy keeps in-frame clones and lacks some. The top ten hold 8.5% of the sample, which has about 51,000 clones, more than 75% seen once. Source: peripheral blood, taken from a patient treated with radiotherapy plus ipilimumab. The receptor set was obtained from a human donor with non-small cell lung cancer who had a complete response to radiotherapy plus ipilimumab.

This clone has a handful of counts. The CDR3 protein is CASSYFYGSKGDEQFF. As DNA, the CDR3 is TGTGCCAGCAGTTACTTTTACGGGAGCAAAGGGGATGAGCAGTTCTTC. The gene calls are TRBV6-5 and TRBJ2-1, with a weak D call TRBD2 (6 bases). The CDR3 is made up of 16 amino acids. Trimming took off 1 base at V and 8 bases at J, with 18 bases between the two ends. The germline gives CDR1 MNHEY, CDR2 SVGAGI.

Details on this clone: The same CDR3 also results from other DNA sequences found in this sample. V gene TRBV30 combines with J gene TRBJ1-6, with D hard to call. CDR3 length: 11 amino acids. Germline CDR1 and CDR2: GTSNPN and SVGIG (reference sequence). The ends were cut back, 2 bases at V and 7 bases at J, with 3 bases in the middle. Here the CDR3 reads CAWSLNSPLHF. The CDR3 nucleotides are TGTGCCTGGAGTCTCAATTCACCCCTCCACTTT.

Worth noting for this clone: At one end the junction does not follow the germline gene, possibly because of a read error. The chain carries TRBV19 and TRBJ1-4; 11 bases line up with TRBD1. CDR1 is LNHDA and CDR2 is SQIVND in the germline V gene (reference sequence). There are 15 residues in the CDR3. The CDR3, as DNA: TGTGCCAGTAGTACCGGACAGGGGGCTAACGAAAAACTGTTTTTT. Its protein is CASSTGQGANEKLFF.

By sample share, this clone is medium-sized. This sequence joins TRBV19 and TRBJ2-2, with D perhaps TRBD1 (5 bases). The CDR3 loop spans 15 amino acids. Trimming cost V 6 bases and J 4 bases, with 15 bases left between them. Germline loops: CDR1 LNHDA, CDR2 SQIVND (reference sequence). The DNA of the CDR3 is TGTGCCAGTAGCGCCCGAGGACACATCACCGGGGAGCTGTTTTTT. Amino acids: CASSARGHITGELFF.

This chain links TRBV7-8 with TRBJ2-6; D possibly corresponds to TRBD2 (6 bases). The CDR3 sequence is 17 residues long. The V end lost 4 bases, the J end lost 4 bases, and 17 bases lay between the germline ends. The germline V gene has CDR1 SGHVS and CDR2 FQNEAQ. CDR3 sequence reads: CASSSSVGGSGANVLTF. For the CDR3, the DNA is TGTGCCAGCAGCTCCTCGGTTGGGGGGTCAGGGGCCAACGTCCTGACTTTC.

The chain joins TRBV7-9 to TRBJ1-2; 8 bases agree with TRBD1. J gave up 1 base and V 5 bases, and 6 bases lay outside the gene matches. CDR3 length equals 15 residues. From germline, CDR1 is SEHNR and CDR2 FQNEAQ (reference sequence). CDR3 protein: CASSQTTGDNYGYTF. Here the CDR3 DNA reads TGTGCCAGCAGCCAAACGACAGGGGATAACTATGGCTACACCTTC.

In its sample, this clone was seen once. The chain is built from TRBV4-1 and TRBJ1-5; a possible D gene is TRBD1 (6 bases). This CDR3 spans 15 amino acids. Trimming took off 3 bases at V and 7 bases at J, with 16 bases between the two ends. Looked up from germline, CDR1 is MGHRA and CDR2 is YSYEKL. The CDR3 sequence: CASSHLRQDGQPQHF. In DNA form, the CDR3 reads TGCGCCAGCAGCCACCTCCGACAGGATGGCCAGCCCCAGCATTTT.

The gene calls are TRBV5-1 and TRBJ2-7, with 12 nucleotides matching TRBD1. This CDR3 region has 15 residues. The germline CDR1 and CDR2 sequences are SGHRS and YFSETQ. The V gene end was trimmed by 4 bases and the J gene end by 6 bases; junction bases not matched to a gene: 8. The CDR3 protein is CASSKPGQGAGEQYF. The CDR3 DNA reads TGCGCCAGCAGCAAACCGGGACAGGGGGCGGGCGAGCAGTACTTC.

The rearrangement uses TRBV18 and TRBJ1-5, with TRBD1 matching 8 bases. The ends lost 3 bases at V and 5 bases at J; junction bases unmatched: 6. Germline lookup yields CDR1 KGHSH and CDR2 LQKENI. There are 15 residues in the CDR3. In nucleotides, the CDR3 is TGTGCCAGCTCACCCAGGACAGGGAGCGATCAGCCCCAGCATTTT. Encoded protein: CASSPRTGSDQPQHF. The full variable domain, its missing parts supplied by reference TRBV18 and TRBJ1-5, is NAGVMQNPRHLVRRRGQEARLRCSPMKGHSHVYWYRQLPEEGLKFMVYLQKENIIDESGMPKERFSAEFPKEGPSILRIQQVVRGDSAAYFCASSPRTGSDQPQHFGDGTRLSIL.

V is TRBV19 and J is TRBJ1-4, with 10 positions matching TRBD1. J was trimmed by 8 bases and V by 6 bases; bases with no gene match: 6. Per the germline V gene, CDR1 is LNHDA and CDR2 is SQIVND (reference sequence). The CDR3 runs to 14 residues. CDR3 in amino acids: CASRRDRGQEKLFF. The CDR3 DNA reads TGTGCCAGTAGAAGAGACAGGGGGCAAGAAAAACTGTTTTTT.

The J gene is TRBJ2-1, the V gene TRBV11-2; TRBD1 matches 9 bases. J gave up 7 bases and V 4 bases, and 5 bases lay outside the gene matches. Germline loops: CDR1 SGHAT, CDR2 FQNNGV. This CDR3 contains 14 residues. The CDR3 DNA reads TGTGCCAGCAGCTCTCGACAGGGGGGAAATGAGCAGTTCTTC. Translation gives CASSSRQGGNEQFF.

V usage is TRBV5-1 and J usage is TRBJ2-1; D gene uncertain. The germline gives CDR1 SGHRS, CDR2 YFSETQ. This CDR3 contains 15 residues. Trimming stripped 0 bases from V and 4 bases from J, with 11 bases between. As DNA, the CDR3 is TGCGCCAGCAGCTTGGGGCAGTATCAATACAATGAGCAGTTCTTC. Translating gives CASSLGQYQYNEQFF.

J is TRBJ2-2 and V is TRBV30, with TRBD2 identical over 9 bases. After removal of 7 bases from V and 1 base from J, the junction contained 4 bases not matched to a gene. Germline V CDR1 and CDR2: GTSNPN, SVGIG (reference sequence). The CDR3 contains 14 residues. The CDR3 sequence: CAFSGGRNTGELFF. CDR3 sequence (DNA): TGTGCCTTTAGCGGGGGACGGAACACCGGGGAGCTGTTTTTT.

The V gene is TRBV5-5, the J gene TRBJ1-6; weak D call: TRBD1 (5 bases). CDR1 and CDR2 (germline): SGHKS, YYEKEE (reference sequence). The CDR3 covers 12 residues. Trimming removed 4 bases from V and 9 bases from J, with 8 bases in between. The CDR3 loop reads CASSLDSSPLHF. Written as DNA, the CDR3 is TGTGCCAGCAGCCTAGACAGTTCACCCCTCCACTTT.

This clone was seen a handful of times. The chain has TRBV19 and TRBJ2-1; 8 bases are a match to TRBD2. This CDR3 contains 15 residues. Losses at the gene ends were 5 bases for V and 6 bases for J; bases not matched to a gene: 9. Germline CDR1 LNHDA, CDR2 SQIVND (reference sequence). DNA for the CDR3: TGTGCCAGTAGTGACCCAGCGGGAGTGAGCAATGAGCAGTTCTTC. This codes for CASSDPAGVSNEQFF.

The rearrangement uses TRBV11-3 and TRBJ2-3; 10 bases fit TRBD2. Germline V gives CDR1 SGHNT, CDR2 YENEEA. The CDR3 sequence is 16 residues long. V trimming: 1 base; J trimming: 3 bases; junction bases outside the gene matches: 4. The CDR3 nucleotides read TGTGCCAGCAGCTTAGTGACTAGCGGGTTTACAGATACGCAGTATTTT. The encoded protein is CASSLVTSGFTDTQYF.

The chain joins TRBV18 to TRBJ2-3; 10 bases fit TRBD2. The CDR3 runs 16 residues. The germline gives CDR1 KGHSH, CDR2 LQKENI. V dropped 2 bases and J dropped 6; count of bases not matched to a gene: 8. The CDR3 protein is CASSPFSSGSTDTQYF. For the CDR3, the DNA is TGTGCCAGCTCACCATTTTCTAGCGGGAGTACTGATACGCAGTATTTT.

V is TRBV9 and J is TRBJ1-1; a possible D gene is TRBD1 (6 bases). Germline V gene data show CDR1 as SGDLS and CDR2 as YYNGEE. V lost 2 bases and J 7 bases, leaving 12 bases between the germline ends. CDR3 length: 13 residues. CDR3 loop: CASSVDGGREAFF. DNA for the CDR3: TGTGCCAGCAGCGTGGACGGGGGGCGTGAAGCTTTCTTT.

This clone was seen only once. V is TRBV9 and J is TRBJ1-3; D possibly corresponds to TRBD1 (5 bases). V gave up 0 bases and J gave up 0 bases, with 13 bases separating them. This CDR3 has 17 residues. CDR1 and CDR2 from the germline V gene are SGDLS and YYNGEE. The CDR3 region is CASSVGGSLSSGNTIYF. The CDR3 DNA reads as TGTGCCAGCAGCGTAGGGGGCAGCCTTTCCTCTGGAAACACCATATATTTT.

This chain connects TRBV30 to TRBJ1-2; D not resolved. The CDR3 totals 13 residues. Looked up from germline, CDR1 is GTSNPN and CDR2 is SVGIG (reference sequence). V lost 0 bases to trimming and J lost 0 bases, with 5 bases between them. The CDR3 loop reads CAWSVTSNYGYTF. CDR3 DNA: TGTGCCTGGAGTGTCACATCTAACTATGGCTACACCTTC.

This clone is labeled as medium-sized. J is TRBJ1-3 and V is TRBV18; D is unresolved. Between the trimmed V and J ends, which lost 0 bases and 1 base, there was a span of 10 bases. The CDR3 length is 16 residues. The germline CDR1 and CDR2 sequences are KGHSH and LQKENI. CDR3 loop: CASSPPETGSGNTIYF. The CDR3 DNA reads as TGTGCCAGCTCACCACCCGAAACGGGTTCTGGAAACACCATATATTTT.

The chain combines TRBV7-6 with TRBJ1-1; 9 nucleotides match TRBD1. Germline V gives CDR1 SGHVS, CDR2 FNYEAQ. The CDR3 contains 14 residues. With 2 bases clipped from V and 7 bases from J, the junction kept 5 bases outside the gene matches. The CDR3 coding sequence is TGTGCCAGCAGCTTACGGTGGGGACAGGGTGAAGCTTTCTTT. This sequence encodes CASSLRWGQGEAFF.

The genes are TRBV10-2 and TRBJ2-1; the D is unclear. Trimming left V 4 bases short and J 2 bases short, with 3 bases between. Germline CDR1 WSHSY, CDR2 SAAADI. The CDR3 spans 12 residues. The CDR3 coding sequence is TGCGCCAGCAGTGCTACCTACAATGAGCAGTTCTTC. Its translation: CASSATYNEQFF.

The table lists this clone with a count of one. The chain combines TRBV29-1 with TRBJ1-2; TRBD1 matches 9 bases. V shed 4 bases, J shed 4 bases, and the junction held 13 bases outside the gene matches. This CDR3 has 16 residues. CDR1 is SQVTM and CDR2 is ANQGSEA in the germline V gene. The CDR3 spells CSVVGTGFRVGYGYTF. The CDR3 DNA reads as TGCAGCGTTGTAGGGACAGGGTTTCGTGTAGGCTATGGCTACACCTTC.

The chain links TRBV27 to TRBJ2-1, with 13 bases lining up with TRBD2. CDR1 and CDR2 from the germline V gene are MNHEY and SMNVEV (reference sequence). V lost 2 bases to trimming and J lost 6 bases; unmatched junction nucleotides: 4. There are 16 residues in the CDR3. CDR3 DNA sequence: TGTGCCAGCAGTTTAGGCGGGACTAGCGGGATCAATGAGCAGTTCTTC. Translating gives CASSLGGTSGINEQFF.

This chain connects TRBV4-1 to TRBJ2-5; D is uncertain. Germline loops: CDR1 MGHRA, CDR2 YSYEKL. The V end lost 4 bases, the J end lost 2 bases, and 11 bases lay between the germline ends. This CDR3 comprises 14 residues. For the CDR3, the DNA is TGCGCCAGCAGCCCTACCCCTCTACAAGAGACCCAGTACTTC. Protein sequence: CASSPTPLQETQYF.

The J gene is TRBJ1-1, the V gene TRBV27, with 7 nucleotides matching TRBD1. Germline values: CDR1 MNHEY, CDR2 SMNVEV (reference sequence). The CDR3 is 19 residues long. V was clipped by 5 bases and J by 0 bases; unmatched bases: 18. CDR3 bases: TGTGCCAGCAGTCACCGGGACAGACAATTTTCCTACATGAACACTGAAGCTTTCTTT. Its protein is CASSHRDRQFSYMNTEAFF.

The V and J genes are TRBV28 and TRBJ2-1; TRBD1 aligns across 9 bases. Germline-derived CDR1 and CDR2 are MDHEN and SYDVKM. V dropped 3 bases and J dropped 2; count of bases not matched to a gene: 14. This CDR3 comprises 19 residues. The CDR3 loop is CASSFRPGTGFGTYNEQFF. CDR3 bases: TGTGCCAGCAGTTTCCGTCCCGGGACAGGGTTCGGGACCTACAATGAGCAGTTCTTC. The full variable domain, its missing parts supplied by reference TRBV28 and TRBJ2-1, is DVKVTQSSRYLVKRTGEKVFLECVQDMDHENMFWYRQDPGLGLRLIYFSYDVKMKEKGDIPEGYSVSREKKERFSLILESASTNQTSMYLCASSFRPGTGFGTYNEQFFGPGTRLTVL.

In DNA form, the CDR3 reads TGTGCCAGTAGTACCCGACAGGTTGACTATGGCTACACCTTC. Residues: CASSTRQVDYGYTF. The V gene is TRBV19, the J gene TRBJ1-2; TRBD1 is a possible D gene (6 bases). The V gene's germline CDR1 is LNHDA and CDR2 SQIVND (reference sequence). V lost 4 bases to trimming and J lost 3 bases, with 12 bases between them. The CDR3 length is 14 residues.

The gene calls are TRBV6-1 and TRBJ1-5; 9 nucleotides line up with TRBD1. Germline V lookup: CDR1 MNHNS, CDR2 SASEGT. CDR3 length: 15 amino acids. The J segment lost 3 bases and the V segment lost 5 bases, leaving 5 bases of the junction unmatched. CDR3 nucleotides: TGTGCCAGCAGTTTAACAGGGGGCATCAATCAGCCCCAGCATTTT. Protein product: CASSLTGGINQPQHF.